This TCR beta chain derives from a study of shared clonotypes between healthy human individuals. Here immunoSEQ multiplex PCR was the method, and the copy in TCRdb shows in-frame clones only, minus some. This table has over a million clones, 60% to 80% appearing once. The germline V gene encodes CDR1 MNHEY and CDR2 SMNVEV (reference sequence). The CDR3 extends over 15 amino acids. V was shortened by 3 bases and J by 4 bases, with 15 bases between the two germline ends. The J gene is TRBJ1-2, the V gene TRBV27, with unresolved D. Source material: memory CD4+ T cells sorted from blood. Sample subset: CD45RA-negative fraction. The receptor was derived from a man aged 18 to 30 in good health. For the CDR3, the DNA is TGTGCCAGCAGTTTCGGACCCGGAAAAGGCTATGGCTACACCTTC. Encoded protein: CASSFGPGKGYGYTF.